Following are 13 T cell receptor beta chains from one sample sequenced in a study of control samples from healthy donors and cancer patients. This table comes from immunoSEQ multiplex PCR, and its TCRdb copy is limited to in-frame clones, with some not included. The sample carries fewer than 200,000 clones, around 90% recorded once. The sample consisted of blood. These receptors were taken from a man aged 25 to 40 in good health.

The chain employs TRBV5-1 and TRBJ2-1; 9 bases are a match to TRBD2. The germline gives CDR1 SGHRS, CDR2 YFSETQ. The V gene end was trimmed by 7 bases and the J gene end by 3 bases; junction bases not matched to a gene: 11. The length of the CDR3 is 16 residues. CDR3: CASSNSGGSYYNEQFF. The CDR3 DNA is TGCGCCAGCTCAAATAGCGGGGGCAGTTACTACAATGAGCAGTTCTTC.

This chain links TRBV4-2 with TRBJ2-1; a weak D match, TRBD2 (6 bases). Germline CDR1 and CDR2: LGHNA and YNFKEQ. The V end lost 1 base, the J end lost 0 bases, and 13 bases lay between the germline ends. CDR3 length equals 17 residues. The CDR3 spells CASSQGWRGSSYNEQFF. DNA of the CDR3: TGTGCCAGCAGCCAAGGTTGGAGGGGAAGCTCCTACAATGAGCAGTTCTTC.

Remarks on this clone: The sample carries other DNA sequences with the same CDR3. The chain couples TRBV23-1 to TRBJ2-2; D is perhaps TRBD1 or TRBD2 (5 bases each). TRBV23-1 is an ORF; its function is uncertain. There are 16 residues in the CDR3. V lost 0 bases, J lost 6 bases, and 14 bases lay in between. This CDR3 reads CASSQSGVGLAGELFF. The CDR3 nucleotides read TGCGCCAGCAGTCAATCGGGGGTGGGTTTGGCCGGGGAGCTGTTTTTT.

V usage is TRBV9 and J usage is TRBJ2-7; 9 nucleotides match TRBD1. The V gene's germline CDR1 is SGDLS and CDR2 YYNGEE. The CDR3 covers 18 residues. Trimming took 2 bases from V and 3 from J; bases not matched to a gene: 15. The CDR3 protein is CASSVSHDRDRADYEQYF. Written as DNA, the CDR3 is TGTGCCAGCAGCGTCAGCCATGATCGGGACAGGGCAGACTACGAGCAGTACTTC.

The CDR3 coding sequence is TGTGCCAGCAGTTACCGACAGGTCGACGGGGAGCTGTTTTTT. The encoded protein is CASSYRQVDGELFF. The chain carries TRBV6-5 and TRBJ2-2; maybe TRBD1 (6 bases). V was cut by 2 bases and J by 7 bases, with 11 bases left in between. Germline CDR1 and CDR2: MNHEY and SVGAGI. The CDR3 extends over 14 amino acids.

CDR3 region: CASSEAPLTSGSYNEQFF. The DNA of the CDR3 is TGCGCCAGCAGTGAGGCCCCCTTGACTAGCGGGAGTTACAATGAGCAGTTCTTC. This chain connects TRBV10-1 to TRBJ2-1; 12 nucleotides align to TRBD2. The CDR3 loop spans 18 amino acids. Germline V gene lookup returns CDR1 WNHNN and CDR2 SYGVQD (reference sequence). V shed 2 bases, J shed 4 bases, and the junction held 9 bases outside the gene matches.

This chain uses TRBV15 with TRBJ1-3; weak D call: TRBD1 (5 bases). Germline V gene sequence: CDR1 LNHNV, CDR2 YYDKDF (reference sequence). This CDR3 region has 15 residues. V shed 2 bases and J shed 3 bases, with 11 bases lying between them. CDR3 nucleotides: TGTGCCACCAGCAGACCCGGGGCGGGTGGAAACACCATATATTTT. Protein: CATSRPGAGGNTIYF.

This clone is a singleton in its sample. The chain is built from TRBV6-5 and TRBJ2-1; D is undetermined. CDR1 is MNHEY and CDR2 is SVGAGI in the germline V gene. V gave up 7 bases and J gave up 4 bases, with 11 bases separating them. The CDR3 is made up of 13 amino acids. The CDR3 DNA reads TGTGCCAGCAAGTTAGCCTTTTACAATGAGCAGTTCTTC. Translated: CASKLAFYNEQFF.

This rearrangement joins TRBV3-1 (or the pseudogene TRBV3-2) to TRBJ2-1; 13 bases are a match to TRBD2. The CDR3 length is 15 residues. V shed 5 bases and J 12 bases; nucleotides not matched to a gene: 10. Germline V gene sequence: CDR1 LGHDT, CDR2 YNNKEL (reference sequence). The DNA of the CDR3 is TGTGCCAGCAGCTCCCGACTAGCGGGGGGAGAGGGGCAGTTCTTC. As protein: CASSSRLAGGEGQFF.

The V and J genes are TRBV19 and TRBJ1-5; no firm D call. The V and J ends lost 3 bases and 0 bases respectively, with 12 bases between them. CDR3 length equals 16 residues. Germline values: CDR1 LNHDA, CDR2 SQIVND (reference sequence). This chain's CDR3 is CASSMSGVYSNQPQHF. The CDR3 nucleotides are TGTGCCAGTAGTATGAGCGGCGTCTATAGCAATCAGCCCCAGCATTTT. Looking up the rest from reference TRBV19 and TRBJ1-5 gives the full variable domain: DGGITQSPKYLFRKEGQNVTLSCEQNLNHDAMYWYRQDPGQGLRLIYYSQIVNDFQKGDIAEGYSVSREKKESFPLTVTSAQKNPTAFYLCASSMSGVYSNQPQHFGDGTRLSIL.

The chain joins TRBV9 to TRBJ2-3; D is undetermined. Trimming left V 0 bases short and J 2 bases short, with 13 bases between. CDR1 is SGDLS and CDR2 is YYNGEE in the germline V gene. The CDR3 sequence is 16 residues long. The CDR3 nucleotides read TGTGCCAGCAGCGTAGGGGCGGAAGCAGCCACAGATACGCAGTATTTT. Amino acids: CASSVGAEAATDTQYF.

The chain has TRBV5-4 and TRBJ2-7, with TRBD1 matching over 8 bases. CDR1 is SGHNT, CDR2 YYREEE, per germline (reference sequence). The CDR3 totals 13 residues. J gave up 5 bases and V 4 bases, and 5 bases lay outside the gene matches. CDR3 in amino acids: CASSQGARDEQYF. As DNA, the CDR3 is TGTGCCAGCAGCCAGGGGGCCCGGGACGAGCAGTACTTC. Variable domain in full (rest from reference TRBV5-4 and TRBJ2-7): ETGVTQSPTHLIKTRGQQVTLRCSSQSGHNTVSWYQQALGQGPQFIFQYYREEENGRGNFPPRFSGLQFPNYSSELNVNALELDDSALYLCASSQGARDEQYFGPGTRLTVT.

This sequence joins TRBV2 and TRBJ1-4; D is ambiguous. Germline-derived CDR1 and CDR2 are SNHLY and FYNNEI. There are 13 residues in the CDR3. Deletions cut 6 bases from V and 4 bases from J, with 9 bases between. The CDR3 reads CASRSTSNEKLFF. The CDR3 coding sequence is TGTGCCAGCAGATCTACAAGTAATGAAAAACTGTTTTTT.